The 19 T cell receptor beta chains below come from one sample, sequenced in a study of shared clonotypes between healthy human individuals. Method: immunoSEQ multiplex PCR; TCRdb's copy keeps in-frame clones and lacks some. The sample has around 2.1 million clones, about 92% seen once. In the naive CD8 group, cells lacked CD45RO and were positively selected for CCR7, so terminally differentiated effector memory CD45RA+ cells were left out. Sample: naive CD8+ T cells from PBMCs. The receptor set was obtained from a man aged 18 to 29 in good health. Some clones in this sample may be carry-over from other donors' samples.

The rearrangement joins TRBV9 to TRBJ2-1, with D perhaps matching TRBD1 (7 bases). The length of the CDR3 is 15 residues. Germline V lookup: CDR1 SGDLS, CDR2 YYNGEE. The V gene lost 5 bases and the J gene lost 4 bases, with 16 bases spanning the gap. The chain's CDR3 is CASSPSAGGYNEQFF. In nucleotides, the CDR3 is TGTGCCAGCAGTCCTTCGGCAGGGGGGTACAATGAGCAGTTCTTC.

This clone has just one count. Other DNA sequences within the sample encode an identical CDR3. J is TRBJ1-2 and V is TRBV9; unclear D gene. The length of the CDR3 is 12 residues. From germline, CDR1 is SGDLS and CDR2 YYNGEE. Trimming left V 3 bases short and J 2 bases short, with 5 bases between. This CDR3 reads CASSARNYGYTF. As DNA, the CDR3 is TGTGCCAGCAGCGCAAGGAACTATGGCTACACCTTC.

The V and J genes are TRBV4-3 and TRBJ1-5, with 8 positions matching TRBD1. Germline assignment: CDR1 LGHNA and CDR2 YSLEER. The CDR3 loop spans 16 amino acids. The V and J ends lost 1 base and 7 bases, in that order; junction bases with no gene match: 9. The CDR3, as DNA: TGCGCCAGCAGCCAAGCCTGGGACAGGTGGAACCAGCCCCAGCATTTT. As protein: CASSQAWDRWNQPQHF.

The V gene is TRBV5-4, the J gene TRBJ2-7, with D possibly being TRBD1 (6 bases). This CDR3 contains 14 residues. Trimming pared 0 bases from V and 2 bases from J, leaving 9 bases between. CDR1 SGHNT and CDR2 YYREEE come from the germline V gene (reference sequence). CDR3 sequence (DNA): TGTGCCAGCAGCTTGGGACAGGTGACCTACGAGCAGTACTTC. It codes for CASSLGQVTYEQYF.

The CDR3 here is CASSSGKPEAFF. In DNA form, the CDR3 reads TGTGCCAGCAGCTCGGGGAAGCCTGAAGCTTTCTTT. The rearrangement links TRBV7-9 to TRBJ1-1; D not resolved. Trimming took off 4 bases at V and 6 bases at J, with 9 bases between the two ends. The germline V gene encodes CDR1 SEHNR and CDR2 FQNEAQ (reference sequence). The CDR3 spans 12 residues.

This clone was seen a handful of times. The genes are TRBV30 and TRBJ2-2; D is undetermined. Germline V gene lookup returns CDR1 GTSNPN and CDR2 SVGIG (reference sequence). The CDR3 length is 10 residues. The V end lost 4 bases, the J end lost 7 bases, and 4 bases lay between the germline ends. As DNA, the CDR3 is TGTGCCTGGATGGGCGGGGAGCTGTTTTTT. This encodes CAWMGGELFF.

The CDR3 DNA follows: TGTGCCAGAAACCGCATTAACCCGGGACAGGTCAATCAGCCCCAGCATTTT. This translates into CARNRINPGQVNQPQHF. V gene TRBV5-3 combines with J gene TRBJ1-5; TRBD1 agrees at 8 bases. TRBV5-3 is classed as an ORF, of uncertain function. This CDR3 contains 17 residues. With 6 bases clipped from V and 3 bases from J, the junction kept 14 bases outside the gene matches.

The CDR3 protein is CASSPEGLAGTDTQYF. In nucleotides, the CDR3 is TGCGCCAGCAGCCCCGAGGGACTAGCGGGAACAGATACGCAGTATTTT. The chain joins TRBV5-1 to TRBJ2-3; 13 positions match TRBD2. Per the germline V gene, CDR1 is SGHRS and CDR2 is YFSETQ. This CDR3 has 16 amino acids. Trimming removed 4 bases from V and 3 bases from J; junction bases left unmatched: 5.

In its sample, this clone was seen once. J is TRBJ2-7 and V is TRBV29-1; the D gene is possibly TRBD2 (7 bases). V was clipped by 0 bases and J by 6 bases, with 18 bases between them. The CDR3 covers 15 residues. Germline V gene lookup returns CDR1 SQVTM and CDR2 ANQGSEA. CDR3 nucleotide sequence: TGCAGCGTTGAAGAGACATCGGGGGGCCCCCCCGAGCAGTACTTC. Its protein product is CSVEETSGGPPEQYF.

The V and J genes are TRBV15 and TRBJ2-7; 8 nucleotides line up with TRBD1. After removal of 3 bases from V and 4 bases from J, the junction contained 8 bases not matched to a gene. Germline values: CDR1 LNHNV, CDR2 YYDKDF (reference sequence). This CDR3 region has 15 residues. The chain's CDR3 is CATSSKLDRAYEQYF. The CDR3 DNA reads TGTGCCACCAGCAGCAAGCTGGACAGGGCGTACGAGCAGTACTTC.

As concerns this clone: This CDR3 is also generated by other DNA sequences in the sample. The chain is built from TRBV29-1 and TRBJ2-7; D is unresolved. Trimming shortened V by 4 bases and J by 4 bases, and 11 bases separated the two germline ends. The CDR3 is 12 amino acids. Per germline, CDR1 SQVTM and CDR2 ANQGSEA. The CDR3 sequence: CSVGGSGYEQYF. The CDR3, as DNA: TGCAGCGTTGGGGGTAGTGGGTACGAGCAGTACTTC.

The V gene is TRBV14, the J gene TRBJ1-2, with unresolved D. This CDR3 region has 14 residues. Germline V gives CDR1 SGHDN, CDR2 FVKESK. V gave up 3 bases and J gave up 3 bases, with 11 bases separating them. The CDR3, as DNA: TGTGCCAGCAGCCATTCGGGGAGGGACTATGGCTACACCTTC. Protein sequence: CASSHSGRDYGYTF.

The chain recombines TRBV6-6 with TRBJ2-7; 10 nucleotides line up with TRBD1. The V segment lost 4 bases and the J segment 4 bases; nucleotides outside the gene matches: 10. CDR1 MNHNY and CDR2 SVGAGI come from the germline V gene (reference sequence). This CDR3 has 16 amino acids. The CDR3 bases are TGTGCCAGCAGTTTCCTCCCGGGACAGGGGCGGTACGAGCAGTACTTC. This sequence encodes CASSFLPGQGRYEQYF.

This rearrangement joins TRBV18 to TRBJ1-5; no definite D call. V was shortened by 2 bases and J by 2 bases, with 10 bases between the two germline ends. Germline CDR1 reads KGHSH; CDR2 reads LQKENI. The CDR3 extends over 15 amino acids. The CDR3 loop reads CASSPDFGRNQPQHF. The CDR3 region has the DNA TGTGCCAGCTCACCAGACTTCGGGCGCAATCAGCCCCAGCATTTT.

The chain joins TRBV6-6 to TRBJ2-1, with D possibly matching TRBD2 (8 bases). Looked up from germline, CDR1 is MNHNY and CDR2 is SVGAGI (reference sequence). Trimming removed 5 bases at V and 5 bases at J, with 19 bases between. The CDR3 has 16 residues. The CDR3 protein is CASSRYNSGTDNEQFF. The DNA of the CDR3 is TGTGCCAGCAGTAGATACAATAGCGGGACAGACAATGAGCAGTTCTTC.

The V gene is TRBV11-2, the J gene TRBJ2-7; TRBD2 might be the D (5 bases). The germline V gene has CDR1 SGHAT and CDR2 FQNNGV. V was pared by 2 bases and J by 0 bases, with 11 bases between. CDR3 size: 15 residues. The chain's CDR3 is CASSLQRGSSYEQYF. CDR3 in DNA: TGTGCCAGCAGCTTACAACGGGGTTCCTCCTACGAGCAGTACTTC.

This clone was observed a single time. The chain couples TRBV15 to TRBJ1-2; D call uncertain. V was shortened by 8 bases and J by 4 bases, with 14 bases between the two germline ends. Germline values: CDR1 LNHNV, CDR2 YYDKDF (reference sequence). CDR3 length equals 13 residues. The CDR3 coding sequence is TGTGCCACCGGGCAAACGCGAACCTATGGCTACACCTTC. It specifies CATGQTRTYGYTF.

The chain has TRBV19 and TRBJ1-2; D is unresolved. This CDR3 is 15 amino acids long. V was pared by 0 bases and J by 2 bases, with 10 bases between. Germline values: CDR1 LNHDA, CDR2 SQIVND (reference sequence). CDR3 coding DNA: TGTGCCAGTAGTATAGATCTCGAGGAAAACTATGGCTACACCTTC. As protein: CASSIDLEENYGYTF.

About this clone: This same CDR3 is encoded by further DNA sequences in the sample. This rearrangement joins TRBV27 to TRBJ1-1; D gene unclear. The CDR3 sequence is 13 residues long. Trimming pared 2 bases from V and 1 base from J, leaving 5 bases between. The germline gives CDR1 MNHEY, CDR2 SMNVEV (reference sequence). This CDR3 is CASSLTENTEAFF. The DNA of the CDR3 is TGTGCCAGCAGTTTAACCGAGAACACTGAAGCTTTCTTT.